These 32 T cell receptor gamma chains were sequenced from one sample in a study of gamma-delta T cells after stem cell transplantation. With CATT, TCRdb re-called clones from the RT-PCR reads. The repertoire holds over 2,000 gamma-chain clones, with about 6.2% as singletons. The specimen was gamma-delta T cells. The receptors derive from a human donor. It is not recorded whose cells these are; they may come from a transplant donor.

Note on this clone: This DNA's translation and the protein TCRdb lists, from a much larger clone, do not match at residue 9, likely due to a read error; the protein shown is translated from the DNA. This chain joins TRGV9 and TRGJP. The germline gives CDR1 GITISATS, CDR2 ISYDGTV (reference sequence). CDR3 length: 16 amino acids. DNA for the CDR3: TGTGCCTTGTGGGAGGTTGAAAAGTTTGGCAAAAAAATCAAGGTATTT. As protein: CALWEVEKFGKKIKVF.

This clone was seen only a few times. This clone may be a read error of a much larger clone one base away. This rearrangement joins TRGV9 to TRGJ1 or TRGJ2. As TCRdb names no J gene, one was assigned here on the basis of a DNA match to germline. The CDR3 loop spans 15 amino acids. Germline values: CDR1 GITISATS, CDR2 ISYDGTV (reference sequence). CDR3 coding DNA: TGTGCCGTGTGGGAGGTGGGAAATAAGAATTATAAGAAACTCTTT. Amino acids: CAVWEVGNKNYKKLF.

Worth noting for this clone: TCRdb's listed protein matches a much larger clone and diverges from this DNA's translation at residue 14, likely through a read error; the protein shown comes from the DNA. The chain recombines TRGV9 with TRGJP. The J gene is absent in TCRdb and was assigned here via DNA matching to germline. The CDR3 covers 17 residues. Germline V lookup: CDR1 GITISATS, CDR2 ISYDGTV (reference sequence). The CDR3, as DNA: TGTGCCTTGTGGGAGGAACCCCAAGAGTTGGGCAAAAAAAGCAAGGTATTT. The encoded protein is CALWEEPQELGKKSKVF.

This clone occurred a few times. At one of its ends the junction is not consistent with the germline gene, which may arise from a read error. V gene TRGV9 combines with J gene TRGJ1 or TRGJ2. Looked up from germline, CDR1 is GITISATS and CDR2 is ISYDGTV (reference sequence). There are 13 residues in the CDR3. The CDR3 sequence: CALWEANYYQKLF. In DNA, the CDR3 is TGTGCCTTGTGGGAGGCGAATTATTATCAGAAACTCTTT.

No V gene call was produced; the J gene was TRGJP. The CDR3 is 15 amino acids. The CDR3 here is CALWAQELVQKIKVF. CDR3 nucleotide sequence: TGTGCCTTGTGGGCTCAAGAGTTGGTGCAAAAAATCAAGGTATTT.

This clone was counted ten times or more. V and J are TRGV9 and TRGJP. The J gene, not given by TCRdb, was assigned here from a germline match of the nucleotide sequence. This CDR3 is 15 amino acids long. CDR1 is GITISATS and CDR2 is ISYDGTV in the germline V gene (reference sequence). The junction had 17 bases not matched to a gene; V was cut back by 0 bases and J by 24 bases. CDR3 sequence: CALWEVLNDNYNKVF. The CDR3 region has the DNA TGTGCCTTGTGGGAGGTGTTAAATGATAATTATAACAAGGTATTT.

This clone occurred a few times. TCRdb has a much larger clone's protein, which differs at residue 3 from the translation of this DNA, likely because of a read error; what is shown is the protein translated from the DNA. This chain's CDR3 is CANWDGPQKLF. The CDR3 coding sequence is TGTGCCAACTGGGACGGGCCACAGAAACTCTTT. J is TRGJ1 or TRGJ2 and V is TRGV2. The J gene was missing in TCRdb and was found by matching the end of the DNA to germline. Germline-derived CDR1 and CDR2 are EGSNGY and YDSYNSKV. This CDR3 is built from 11 residues.

In regard to this clone: A read error is likely here: a far larger clone is one base away. This specimen includes other DNA sequences encoding the same CDR3. V is TRGV9 and J is TRGJ1 or TRGJ2. The CDR3 contains 13 residues. Looked up from germline, CDR1 is GITISATS and CDR2 is ISYDGTV (reference sequence). The CDR3 bases are TGTGCCTTGTGGGAGCCCTATTACTATAAGAAACTCTTT. It codes for CALWEPYYYKKLF.

This clone was recorded a few times. The protein TCRdb gives is from a much larger clone and does not agree with this DNA's translation at residue 3, likely a read error; the protein shown here comes from the DNA. This sequence joins TRGV9 and TRGJP. The J gene, absent from TCRdb, was called here by matching the DNA to germline. The length of the CDR3 is 15 residues. Per the germline V gene, CDR1 is GITISATS and CDR2 is ISYDGTV (reference sequence). The CDR3 region is CAVWEDELGKKIKVF. As DNA, the CDR3 is TGTGCCGTGTGGGAGGATGAGTTGGGCAAAAAAATCAAGGTATTT.

Regarding this clone: A read error likely explains why the TCRdb protein, taken from a much larger clone, differs from this DNA's translation at residue 7; the protein shown is translated from the DNA. This chain links TRGV9 with TRGJP. Assignment of the J gene here rests on matching the DNA to germline, because TCRdb gives none. The CDR3 spans 17 residues. V lost 0 bases to trimming and J lost 7 bases; unmatched junction nucleotides: 6. The germline V gene encodes CDR1 GITISATS and CDR2 ISYDGTV (reference sequence). The DNA of the CDR3 is TGTGCCTTGTGGGAGGTGGGAAGGGAGTTGGGCAAAAAAATCAAGGTATTT. Protein sequence: CALWEVGRELGKKIKVF.

Concerning this clone: The protein that TCRdb holds for this DNA derives from a much larger clone and differs from the translated DNA at residue 4, which likely indicates a read error; the protein shown here is translated from the DNA. The chain links TRGV8 to TRGJ1 or TRGJ2. The ends lost 7 bases at V and 5 bases at J; junction bases unmatched: 11. This CDR3 has 13 residues. Germline-derived CDR1 and CDR2 are VENAVY and YDSYNSRV. The CDR3 bases are TGTGCCACCTGTGCCGAAACCCATTATAAGAAACTCTTT. It specifies CATCAETHYKKLF.

Comment on this clone: A far larger clone is one nucleotide away, so this likely arose from a read error. Different DNA sequences within this sample yield the same CDR3. This chain's CDR3 is CALWEGFQELGKKIKVF. The CDR3 DNA is TGTGCCTTGTGGGAGGGGTTTCAAGAGTTGGGCAAAAAAATCAAGGTATTT. V gene TRGV9 combines with J gene TRGJP. TCRdb does not report a J gene; here it was assigned by matching the DNA to germline references. V was pared by 2 bases and J by 4 bases, with 5 bases of the junction left unmatched. Per germline, CDR1 GITISATS and CDR2 ISYDGTV (reference sequence). This CDR3 has 17 amino acids.

This clone is judged medium-sized (0.01 to 0.1%). In the same sample, other DNA sequences code for this CDR3. V is TRGV9 and J is TRGJ1 or TRGJ2. Trimming cost V 2 bases and J 8 bases; bases outside gene matches: 3. The CDR3 length is 11 residues. Germline CDR1 GITISATS, CDR2 ISYDGTV (reference sequence). For the CDR3, the DNA is TGTGCCTTGTGGGAGGATCATAAGAAACTCTTT. The encoded protein is CALWEDHKKLF.

Remarks on this clone: TCRdb lists the protein of a much larger clone for this DNA, which differs at residue 9, so this is likely a read error; the protein given here is translated from the DNA itself. J is TRGJ1 or TRGJ2 and V is TRGV8. Because TCRdb records no J gene, it was assigned here through a match of the DNA to germline. V lost 3 bases, J lost 5 bases, and 10 bases stayed unmatched. The germline CDR1 and CDR2 sequences are VENAVY and YDSYNSRV. The CDR3 is made up of 14 amino acids. This chain's CDR3 is CATWDGRADYKKLF. In nucleotides, the CDR3 is TGTGCCACCTGGGATGGGCGGGCTGATTATAAGAAACTCTTT.

Remarks on this clone: TCRdb pairs this DNA with a much larger clone's protein that differs at residue 14, likely a read error; the protein shown was translated from the DNA. This chain links TRGV9 with TRGJP. TCRdb carries no J gene annotation; the J gene was assigned here by matching the DNA with germline. CDR1 is GITISATS and CDR2 is ISYDGTV in the germline V gene (reference sequence). The CDR3 has 17 residues. The DNA for the CDR3 is TGTGCCTTGTGGGAGGTGCCCCAAGAGTTGGGCAAAAAAAACAAGGTATTT. Its protein is CALWEVPQELGKKNKVF.

This clone occurred a few times. TCRdb's protein for this DNA is that of a much larger clone and differs from the translation at residue 5, likely a read error; the protein shown is the DNA translation. The rearrangement joins TRGV4 to TRGJ1 or TRGJ2. Germline CDR1 and CDR2: EGSTGY and YDSYTSSV. The junction had 6 bases not matched to a gene; V was cut back by 5 bases and J by 2 bases. The CDR3 runs to 13 residues. In DNA form, the CDR3 reads TGTGCCACCTGGGCCTCCTATTATTATAAGAAACTCTTT. It yields the protein CATWASYYYKKLF.

This clone appeared a few times. At one boundary the junction diverges from the germline segment, which might be a read error. This chain uses TRGV9 with TRGJ1 or TRGJ2. Germline CDR1 is GITISATS and CDR2 is ISYDGTV (reference sequence). The length of the CDR3 is 14 residues. For the CDR3, the DNA is TGCGCCTTGTGGGATGTAGCGAATTATTATAAGAAACTCTTT. It specifies CALWDVANYYKKLF.

Concerning this clone: It is likely a read error: a sequence one base away is far more abundant. The same CDR3 arises from other DNA sequences in this sample as well. The chain has TRGV9 and TRGJ1 or TRGJ2. The J gene is absent in TCRdb and was assigned here via DNA matching to germline. Germline V gives CDR1 GITISATS, CDR2 ISYDGTV (reference sequence). The CDR3 is made up of 11 amino acids. Trimming at V came to 0 bases and at J to 12 bases, leaving 5 bases not matched to a gene. CDR3 sequence (DNA): TGTGCCTTGTGGGAGGTGCACAGGAAACTCTTT. This codes for CALWEVHRKLF.

About this clone itself: TCRdb has a much larger clone's protein, which differs at residue 3 from the translation of this DNA, likely because of a read error; what is shown is the protein translated from the DNA. V gene TRGV9 combines with J gene TRGJP1. The J gene, missing from TCRdb, was assigned here through DNA to germline matching. Per germline, CDR1 GITISATS and CDR2 ISYDGTV (reference sequence). CDR3 size: 17 residues. As DNA, the CDR3 is TGTGCCTGGTGGGAGGTGCGAGGTAATACCACTGGTTGGTTCAAGATATTT. This gives the protein CAWWEVRGNTTGWFKIF.

There are a few counts of this clone. A far larger clone is just one base off, so this is likely a read error. This CDR3 is also generated by other DNA sequences in the sample. The gene calls are TRGV9 and TRGJ1 or TRGJ2. Since TCRdb gives no J gene, matching the DNA to germline was used here to assign it. The length of the CDR3 is 15 residues. Germline assignment: CDR1 GITISATS and CDR2 ISYDGTV (reference sequence). The CDR3 bases are TGTGCATTGTGGGAGGTGGGGGGTAGGTATTATAAGAAACTCTTT. This gives the protein CALWEVGGRYYKKLF.

As for this clone: The protein in TCRdb stems from a much larger clone and differs at residue 10 from this DNA's translation, likely a read error; here the protein is translated from the DNA. For the V gene the call is TRGV9; the J gene has no call. Germline values: CDR1 GITISATS, CDR2 ISYDGTV (reference sequence). The CDR3 spans 12 residues. CDR3 sequence reads: CALWEVREERLF. CDR3 nucleotide sequence: TGTGCCTTGTGGGAGGTGCGAGAGGAGAGACTCTTT.

About this clone itself: A far larger clone is off by one base, so a read error is likely. This same CDR3 is encoded by further DNA sequences in the sample. The V and J genes are TRGV3 and TRGJ1 or TRGJ2. The J gene comes from matching the DNA to germline here; TCRdb lacks it. CDR1 VTNTFY and CDR2 YDVSTARD come from the germline V gene (reference sequence). Trimming removed 4 bases from V and 2 bases from J; junction bases left unmatched: 5. The CDR3 runs to 13 residues. CDR3 DNA sequence: TGTGCCACCTGGGATAGGTATTATTATAAGAAACTCTTT. Translated: CATWDRYYYKKLF.

Points on this clone: This DNA's translation differs at residue 3 from TCRdb's protein, which comes from a much larger clone; a read error is likely, and the protein shown is translated from the DNA. This chain links TRGV9 with TRGJP. TCRdb supplies no J gene; here it was assigned by aligning the nucleotide sequence to germline. CDR3 length: 17 residues. Germline V gives CDR1 GITISATS, CDR2 ISYDGTV (reference sequence). CDR3 sequence: CASWEAEGELGKKIKVF. The CDR3 nucleotides read TGTGCCTCGTGGGAGGCGGAGGGGGAGTTGGGCAAAAAAATCAAGGTATTT.

A few counts support this clone. The V gene is TRGV9, the J gene TRGJ1 or TRGJ2. TCRdb is silent on the J gene; assignment here came from matching the DNA to germline. CDR1 GITISATS and CDR2 ISYDGTV come from the germline V gene (reference sequence). The V and J ends lost 0 bases and 4 bases, in that order; junction bases with no gene match: 9. This CDR3 contains 15 residues. CDR3 nucleotide sequence: TGTGCCTTGTGGGAGGTGGGAAATGAGTATTATAAGAAACTCTTT. Protein: CALWEVGNEYYKKLF.

Relative to its sample, this clone is medium-sized. The V and J genes are TRGV2 and TRGJ1 or TRGJ2. The CDR3 sequence is 11 residues long. Trimming took 0 bases from V and 12 from J; bases not matched to a gene: 5. Germline loops: CDR1 EGSNGY, CDR2 YDSYNSKV. The CDR3 loop is CATWDGPWKLF. CDR3 in DNA: TGTGCCACCTGGGACGGGCCGTGGAAACTCTTT.

This clone was detected only a few times. The TCRdb protein comes from a much larger clone and disagrees with this DNA's translation at residue 2, likely due to a read error; the protein given here is derived from the DNA. The rearrangement links TRGV9 to TRGJP1. This CDR3 has 17 amino acids. Germline CDR1 and CDR2: GITISATS and ISYDGTV (reference sequence). The CDR3 DNA reads TGTACCTTGTGGGAGGTGCGAGGTAATACCACTGGTTGGTTCAAGATATTT. Amino acids: CTLWEVRGNTTGWFKIF.

This clone was seen many times. Since a far larger clone is one base different, this is likely a read error. The V call is TRGV9, the J call TRGJP. This CDR3 region has 17 residues. CDR1 and CDR2 from the germline V gene are GITISATS and ISYDGTV (reference sequence). The V segment lost 0 bases and the J segment 7 bases; nucleotides outside the gene matches: 6. CDR3 DNA sequence: TGTGCCTTGTGGGAGGTGCGCCTTGAGTTGGGCAAAAAAATCAAGGTATTT. Encoded protein: CALWEVRLELGKKIKVF.

The sample holds a few counts of this clone. Since a far larger clone is one base different, this is likely a read error. Within the sample, other DNA sequences also encode this same CDR3. The rearrangement links TRGV9 to TRGJP. TCRdb lists no J gene, so it was determined here by aligning the DNA to germline. Germline assignment: CDR1 GITISATS and CDR2 ISYDGTV (reference sequence). Trimming at V came to 3 bases and at J to 7 bases, leaving 3 bases not matched to a gene. This CDR3 spans 15 amino acids. CDR3 sequence reads: CALWERELGKKIKVF. For the CDR3, the DNA is TGTGCCTTGTGGGAGCGGGAGTTGGGCAAAAAAATCAAGGTATTT.

In this sample, this clone turned up a few times. The protein given by TCRdb reflects a much larger clone and differs at residue 5 from this DNA's translation, likely from a read error; the protein shown is the DNA's translation. Other nucleotide sequences from this sample produce the same CDR3. The rearrangement links TRGV9 to TRGJP. From germline, CDR1 is GITISATS and CDR2 ISYDGTV (reference sequence). The CDR3 covers 17 residues. The CDR3: CALWEAEQELGKKIKVF. For the CDR3, the DNA is TGTGCCTTGTGGGAGGCAGAACAAGAGTTGGGCAAGAAAATCAAGGTATTT.

The table lists this clone with many counts. With only one base between it and a far larger clone, this is likely a read error. The chain combines TRGV9 with TRGJP. Germline V gene data show CDR1 as GITISATS and CDR2 as ISYDGTV (reference sequence). Trimming cost V 0 bases and J 10 bases; bases outside gene matches: 9. This CDR3 spans 17 amino acids. This CDR3 is CALWEVVRDLGKKIKVF. The CDR3 bases are TGTGCCTTGTGGGAGGTGGTAAGGGATTTGGGCAAAAAAATCAAGGTATTT.

This clone was seen more than once but under ten times. This DNA's translation differs at residue 9 from TCRdb's protein, which comes from a much larger clone; a read error is likely, and the protein shown is translated from the DNA. This chain uses TRGV8 with TRGJP1. CDR1 is VENAVY and CDR2 is YDSYNSRV in the germline V gene. CDR3 size: 15 residues. CDR3 sequence: CATWDWNTSGWFKIF. CDR3 sequence (DNA): TGTGCCACCTGGGATTGGAATACCAGTGGTTGGTTCAAGATATTT.

This clone was picked up a small number of times. A read error is likely here: a far larger clone is one base away. Other DNA sequences in this specimen translate into the identical CDR3. The V gene is given as TRGV9, and no J gene call is available. Looked up from germline, CDR1 is GITISATS and CDR2 is ISYDGTV (reference sequence). The CDR3 loop spans 17 amino acids. The CDR3 DNA reads as TGTGCCTTGTGGGATGCAGAACAAGAGTTGGGCAAAAAAATAAAGGTATTT. It encodes CALWDAEQELGKKIKVF.